Listed below are T cell receptor beta chains from one sample, sequenced in a study of T cell changes during pregnancy in multiple sclerosis. Data came from immunoSEQ multiplex PCR; TCRdb stores just in-frame clones and leaves some out. The table lists some 22,000 clones, approximately 86% of them singletons, with approximately 0.98% in the top ten. Source: CD4+ T cells from peripheral blood mononuclear cells, taken in the second trimester of pregnancy. The receptors originated from a female donor in good health, enrolled as a control in a pregnancy study. The CDR3 runs from the conserved cysteine through the conserved F or W. The D gene is left open where the match is weak. Where a row states a size, it is once, few, many or the class of an expanded clone; other rows omit it.

v_gene: TRBV5-5
abundance: .
d_gene: TRBD1
j_gene: TRBJ1-1
CDR3aa: CASSLVPTGHTEAFF
CDR3nt: TGTGCCAGCAGCTTGGTCCCGACAGGGCACACTGAAGCTTTCTTT

v_gene: TRBV4-3
abundance: .
d_gene: TRBD2
j_gene: TRBJ2-1
CDR3aa: CASSQDGTSGGEQFF
CDR3nt: TGCGCCAGCAGCCAAGACGGGACTAGCGGGGGGGAGCAGTTCTTC

v_gene: TRBV4-3
abundance: few
d_gene: TRBD2
j_gene: TRBJ2-3
CDR3aa: CASSQGPGRGGGGTDTQYF
CDR3nt: TGCGCCAGCAGCCAAGGGCCTGGGCGGGGGGGAGGCGGCACAGATACGCAGTATTTT

v_gene: TRBV5-1
abundance: .
d_gene: .
j_gene: TRBJ1-1
CDR3aa: CASSLGGGTIGTEAFF
CDR3nt: TGCGCCAGCAGCTTGGGTGGGGGGACCATAGGGACTGAAGCTTTCTTT

v_gene: TRBV11-2
abundance: .
d_gene: .
j_gene: TRBJ1-1
CDR3aa: CASSFRGTEAFF
CDR3nt: TGTGCCAGCAGCTTTAGGGGGACTGAAGCTTTCTTT

v_gene: TRBV28
abundance: .
d_gene: TRBD1
j_gene: TRBJ1-1
CDR3aa: CASSQQGAMNTEAFF
CDR3nt: TGTGCCAGCAGCCAACAGGGGGCGATGAACACTGAAGCTTTCTTT

v_gene: TRBV29-1
abundance: .
d_gene: .
j_gene: TRBJ2-2
CDR3aa: CSVEERGHLRSGELFF
CDR3nt: TGCAGCGTTGAAGAACGGGGACATCTGAGGTCCGGGGAGCTGTTTTTT

v_gene: TRBV19
abundance: .
d_gene: .
j_gene: TRBJ1-2
CDR3aa: CASRGVRGYTF
CDR3nt: TGTGCCAGTAGAGGGGTGAGAGGCTACACCTTC

v_gene: TRBV10-3
abundance: .
d_gene: TRBD1
j_gene: TRBJ2-1
CDR3aa: CAISGDRYNEQFF
CDR3nt: TGTGCCATCAGTGGGGACAGGTACAATGAGCAGTTCTTC

v_gene: TRBV9
abundance: .
d_gene: .
j_gene: TRBJ2-1
CDR3aa: CASSPQRLVYNEQFF
CDR3nt: TGTGCCAGCAGCCCCCAAAGACTAGTCTACAATGAGCAGTTCTTC

v_gene: TRBV28
abundance: .
d_gene: .
j_gene: TRBJ2-6
CDR3aa: CASSSDSQGISGANVLTF
CDR3nt: TGTGCCAGCAGTTCGGACAGCCAGGGGATCTCTGGGGCCAACGTCCTGACTTTC

v_gene: TRBV7-7
abundance: .
d_gene: TRBD2
j_gene: TRBJ2-3
CDR3aa: CASSLGLASTDTQYF
CDR3nt: TGTGCTAGCAGCTTAGGACTAGCTAGCACAGATACGCAGTATTTT

v_gene: TRBV28
abundance: .
d_gene: TRBD2
j_gene: TRBJ2-4
CDR3aa: CASSLGWREYSKNIQYF
CDR3nt: TGTGCCAGCAGTTTAGGCTGGCGGGAGTATTCCAAAAACATTCAGTACTTC